What follows describes a single T cell receptor beta chain. The antigen is undetermined. The data were obtained in a study of Ad26.COV2.S vaccination and SARS-CoV-2 variants. At the level of the study: Ad26.COV2.S was injected intramuscularly once or twice, 56 days apart. Notes on the study in general: Researchers reported similar non-spike TCR breadth in vaccine and placebo recipients.

Specified treatment: about 20 received Ad26.COV2.S at low or high dose, single or two shots; a few received placebo; per-sample allocation not given. Sampling was performed 63 days after the first vaccine or placebo injection. Ad26 vector vaccine expressed Wuhan-strain SARS-CoV-2 spike. Measured with immunoSEQ multiplex PCR; TCRdb has only the in-frame clones, and not every one. The sample has 350,000 to 600,000 clones; roughly nine tenths are singletons. This CDR3 has 16 amino acids. The ends were cut back, 0 bases at V and 2 bases at J, with 13 bases in the middle. The germline CDR1 and CDR2 sequences are WSHSY and SAAADI.

This chain links TRBV10-2 with TRBJ1-2; unclear D gene. Specimen: peripheral blood, collected in a trial of Ad26.COV2.S vaccine versus placebo. This TCR was recovered from a person aged 18-60 years who received the Ad26.COV2.S COVID-19 vaccine or a placebo. The CDR3 is CASSESTRGYNYGYTF. CDR3 in DNA: TGCGCCAGCAGTGAGTCGACTCGGGGATACAACTATGGCTACACCTTC.